This TCR beta chain emerged from a study of cytomegalovirus exposure and HLA in healthy donors. Points from the study as a whole: The majority of CMV-associated TCR beta chains were reported as apparently HLA-restricted in a later analysis. Associated with HLA alleles at 0.05 false discovery rate in a later analysis were 16,951 TCR beta sequences.

V dropped 2 bases and J dropped 0 bases, with 7 bases sitting between them. Germline lookup yields CDR1 SEHNR and CDR2 FQNEAQ (reference sequence). CDR3 length: 14 amino acids. In the PCR, 60 Vbeta and 13 Jbeta primers were used. Data came from immunoSEQ multiplex PCR; TCRdb stores just in-frame clones and leaves some out. The sample holds around 140,000 clones, about two thirds seen once. As for this clone: Its antigen remains unidentified.

This receptor was identified in a man aged 45-60 years in good health and CMV-seropositive. The chain links TRBV7-9 to TRBJ2-5; D not certain. Sequencing was performed on PBMCs. The CDR3 loop is CASSLTVHQETQYF. The CDR3 DNA is TGTGCCAGCAGCTTAACGGTCCACCAAGAGACCCAGTACTTC.